This note documents a single T cell receptor beta chain sequence. The antigen is undetermined. The protocol was immunoSEQ multiplex PCR, while the TCRdb copy is restricted to in-frame clones and leaves out a portion. This sample carries around 70,000 clones, approximately 86% of them seen once, and the ten largest clones take around 2%. This record belongs to a study of OX40 agonist ivuxolimab in advanced cancers. Study summary: Patients in the trial were receiving intravenous ivuxolimab every 2 weeks, at doses of 0.01 to 10 mg/kg. General observations from the study: Both blood CD4+ and CD8+ T cells showed clonal growth by week 6 at 0.1 to 3.0 mg/kg.

The CDR3 spans 14 residues. V trimming: 6 bases; J trimming: 5 bases; junction bases outside the gene matches: 5. CDR1 is GTSNPN, CDR2 SVGIG, per germline (reference sequence). The sequences come from CD4+ or CD8+ T cells sorted from blood, collected in a trial of the OX40 agonist ivuxolimab. The receptor comes from an adult with an advanced solid tumor such as melanoma, head and neck, liver or kidney cancer. The chain uses TRBV30 and TRBJ2-7; TRBD2 matches at 15 bases. CDR3 coding DNA: TGTGCCTGCTGGACTAGCGGGAGGGTCAACGAGCAGTACTTC. As protein: CACWTSGRVNEQYF.